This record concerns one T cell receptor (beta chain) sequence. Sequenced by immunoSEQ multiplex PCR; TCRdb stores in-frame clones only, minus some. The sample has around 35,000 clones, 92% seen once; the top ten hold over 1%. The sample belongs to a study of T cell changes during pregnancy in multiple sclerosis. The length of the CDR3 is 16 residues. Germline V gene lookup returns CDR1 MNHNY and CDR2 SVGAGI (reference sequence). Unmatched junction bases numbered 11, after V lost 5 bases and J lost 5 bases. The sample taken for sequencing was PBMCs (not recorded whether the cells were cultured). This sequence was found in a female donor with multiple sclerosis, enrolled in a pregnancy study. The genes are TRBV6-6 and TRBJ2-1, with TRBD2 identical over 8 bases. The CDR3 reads CASSTFHGLANNEQFF. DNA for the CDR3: TGTGCCAGCAGTACTTTCCACGGACTAGCCAACAATGAGCAGTTCTTC.